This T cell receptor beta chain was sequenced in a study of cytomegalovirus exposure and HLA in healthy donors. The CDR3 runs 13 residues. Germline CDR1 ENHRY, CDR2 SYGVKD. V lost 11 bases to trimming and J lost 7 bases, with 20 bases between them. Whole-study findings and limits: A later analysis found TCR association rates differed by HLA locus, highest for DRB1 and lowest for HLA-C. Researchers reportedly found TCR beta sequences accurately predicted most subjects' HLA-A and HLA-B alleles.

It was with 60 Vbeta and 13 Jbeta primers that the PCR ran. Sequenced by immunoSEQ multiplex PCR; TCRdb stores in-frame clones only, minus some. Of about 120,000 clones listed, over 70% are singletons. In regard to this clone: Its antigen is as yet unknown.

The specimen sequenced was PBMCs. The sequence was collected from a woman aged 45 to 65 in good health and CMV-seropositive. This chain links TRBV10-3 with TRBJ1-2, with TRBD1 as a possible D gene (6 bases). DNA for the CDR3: TGTGCCTCTGGTGGGGGCACGACGGGTGGCTACACCTTC. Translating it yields CASGGGTTGGYTF.